This T cell receptor beta chain was documented in a study of CD8 T cells in Susac syndrome. Germline CDR1 and CDR2: MNHEY and SMNVEV (reference sequence). The V gene end was trimmed by 2 bases and the J gene end by 3 bases; junction bases not matched to a gene: 6. CDR3 length: 15 amino acids. Reverse transcription of 0.5 to 1 ug RNA was carried out with random hexamers. TCRdb passed the immunoSEQ multiplex PCR reads through MiXCR, listing each CDR3 protein once. Of about 400,000 distinct CDR3 sequences listed, approximately 85% are singletons. The sequence came from a human donor with multiple sclerosis. The V gene is TRBV27, the J gene TRBJ2-7; 8 bases match TRBD1. Sequenced material: CD8+ T cells from PBMCs. This CDR3 is CASSLGGTGYYEQYF. As DNA, the CDR3 is TGTGCCAGCAGTTTAGGCGGGACAGGATACTACGAGCAGTACTTC.